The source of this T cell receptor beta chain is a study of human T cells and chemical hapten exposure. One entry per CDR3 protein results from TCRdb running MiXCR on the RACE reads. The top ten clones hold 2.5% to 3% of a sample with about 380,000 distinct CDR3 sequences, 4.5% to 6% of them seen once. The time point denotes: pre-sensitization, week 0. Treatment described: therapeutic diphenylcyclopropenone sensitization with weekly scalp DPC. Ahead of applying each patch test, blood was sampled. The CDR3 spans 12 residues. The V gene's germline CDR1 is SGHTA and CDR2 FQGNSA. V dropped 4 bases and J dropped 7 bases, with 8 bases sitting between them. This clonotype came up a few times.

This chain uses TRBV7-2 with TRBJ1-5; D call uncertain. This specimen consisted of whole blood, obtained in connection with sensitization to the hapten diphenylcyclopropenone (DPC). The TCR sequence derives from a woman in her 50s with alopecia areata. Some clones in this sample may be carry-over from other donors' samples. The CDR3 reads CASSSPSQPQHF. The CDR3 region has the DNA TGTGCCAGCAGCTCCCCCTCCCAGCCCCAGCATTTT.